This record concerns one T cell receptor beta chain sequence. Its antigen is currently unknown. This record comes from a study of stem cell transplantation in POMP-related autoinflammatory disease. Study results and caveats: PRAID patients trended toward lower TRB diversity and higher clonality in all analyzed T-cell subsets.

TCRdb's table, derived via immunoSEQ multiplex PCR, lists solely in-frame clones and lacks some. Of some 30,000 clones listed, about 90% are singletons. The CDR3 runs 19 residues. Trimming left V 3 bases short and J 0 bases short, with 18 bases between. From germline, CDR1 is SEHNR and CDR2 FQNEAQ (reference sequence). The sequence was obtained from a human donor with POMP-related autoinflammation and immune dysregulation (PRAID). Sequencing was performed on CD4+ T cells from PBMCs, taken before stem cell transplantation. The chain recombines TRBV7-9 with TRBJ1-6; D remains ambiguous. CDR3 sequence reads: CASSFYQGRHSSYNSPLHF. CDR3 nucleotides: TGTGCCAGCAGCTTTTACCAAGGCAGACATAGCTCCTATAATTCACCCCTCCACTTT. The full variable domain, its missing parts supplied by reference TRBV7-9 and TRBJ1-6, is DTGVSQNPRHKITKRGQNVTFRCDPISEHNRLYWYRQTLGQGPEFLTYFQNEAQLEKSRLLSDRFSAERPKGSFSTLEIQRTEQGDSAMYLCASSFYQGRHSSYNSPLHFGNGTRLTVT.